The next 30 T cell receptor beta chains were all read from a single sample in a study of Ad26.COV2.S vaccination and SARS-CoV-2 variants. Stated treatment: roughly 20 received Ad26.COV2.S at low or high dose, single or two shots; about 5 received placebo; per-sample allocation not given. Day 63 following the first vaccine or placebo injection was when the samples were taken. Method: immunoSEQ multiplex PCR; TCRdb's copy keeps in-frame clones and lacks some. The data hold hundreds of thousands of clones, with around 92% observed a single time. This sample comprised peripheral blood, obtained in a trial of Ad26.COV2.S vaccine versus placebo. The receptors here all came from a person aged 18-65 years who received the Ad26.COV2.S COVID-19 vaccine or a placebo.

This clone was observed once. The CDR3 region is CASSLGPGGGFYEQYF. CDR3 bases: TGTGCCAGCAGCTTAGGGCCGGGCGGGGGGTTCTACGAGCAGTACTTC. This chain connects TRBV5-4 to TRBJ2-7; 8 bases match TRBD2. CDR1 is SGHNT, CDR2 YYREEE, per germline (reference sequence). The ends lost 2 bases at V and 3 bases at J; junction bases unmatched: 10. The CDR3 has 16 amino acids. Looking up the rest from reference TRBV5-4 and TRBJ2-7 gives the full variable domain: ETGVTQSPTHLIKTRGQQVTLRCSSQSGHNTVSWYQQALGQGPQFIFQYYREEENGRGNFPPRFSGLQFPNYSSELNVNALELDDSALYLCASSLGPGGGFYEQYFGPGTRLTVT.

The CDR3 reads CASSPIATGNTEAFF. In DNA, the CDR3 is TGTGCCAGCTCACCAATAGCAACAGGGAACACTGAAGCTTTCTTT. The rearrangement joins TRBV18 to TRBJ1-1, with D perhaps matching TRBD1 (5 bases). Germline V CDR1 and CDR2: KGHSH, LQKENI. This CDR3 has 15 amino acids. The ends were cut back, 2 bases at V and 1 base at J, with 11 bases in the middle.

The V gene is TRBV29-1, the J gene TRBJ1-4, with D hard to call. Germline V gene sequence: CDR1 SQVTM, CDR2 ANQGSEA. The CDR3 is 13 residues long. V lost 6 bases to trimming and J lost 0 bases, with 8 bases between them. CDR3 region: CSVGGTTNEKLFF. The CDR3 DNA reads TGCAGCGTCGGAGGGACAACTAATGAAAAACTGTTTTTT.

The chain employs TRBV30 and TRBJ2-7; the match to TRBD1 covers 7 bases. Germline-derived CDR1 and CDR2 are GTSNPN and SVGIG (reference sequence). CDR3 length: 15 residues. The V gene end was trimmed by 2 bases and the J gene end by 0 bases; junction bases not matched to a gene: 7. DNA for the CDR3: TGTGCCTGGAGTCGGGACAGCTCGCCCTCCTACGAGCAGTACTTC. Its protein product is CAWSRDSSPSYEQYF.

The chain joins TRBV7-2 to TRBJ2-2, with D maybe TRBD1 (7 bases). V was pared by 10 bases and J by 7 bases, with 25 bases between. The CDR3 is made up of 16 amino acids. CDR1 and CDR2 from the germline V gene are SGHTA and FQGNSA. CDR3 in DNA: TGTGCCACCACCGGGACTTCTGGGACAGATGGCGGGGAGCTGTTTTTT. This sequence encodes CATTGTSGTDGGELFF.

J is TRBJ2-1 and V is TRBV14, with D tentatively TRBD2 (5 bases). The length of the CDR3 is 16 residues. Trimming left V 5 bases short and J 6 bases short, with 20 bases between. Looked up from germline, CDR1 is SGHDN and CDR2 is FVKESK. CDR3 DNA: TGTGCCAGCAGCTCGCGGGCGCTAGCTTGGGGCAATGAGCAGTTCTTC. It codes for CASSSRALAWGNEQFF. Supplemented by reference TRBV14 and TRBJ2-1, the full variable domain reads EAGVTQFPSHSVIEKGQTVTLRCDPISGHDNLYWYRRVMGKEIKFLLHFVKESKQDESGMPNNRFLAERTGGTYSTLKVQPAELEDSGVYFCASSSRALAWGNEQFFGPGTRLTVL.

The gene calls are TRBV5-1 and TRBJ1-4; 8 bases are a match to TRBD1. The CDR3 has 15 residues. V gave up 4 bases and J gave up 9 bases; unmatched junction bases: 11. The germline CDR1 and CDR2 sequences are SGHRS and YFSETQ. CDR3: CASSNDRGKGQKLFF. The CDR3 nucleotides are TGCGCCAGCAGCAACGACAGGGGCAAGGGCCAAAAACTGTTTTTT.

This chain connects TRBV6-1 to TRBJ1-6, with D perhaps matching TRBD1 (5 bases). This CDR3 comprises 17 residues. Germline V gene data show CDR1 as MNHNS and CDR2 as SASEGT. Trimming cost V 4 bases and J 0 bases, with 13 bases left between them. CDR3 sequence reads: CASSGVTESSYNSPLHF. The CDR3 nucleotides read TGTGCCAGCAGTGGAGTGACAGAAAGCTCCTATAATTCACCCCTCCACTTT.

The J gene is TRBJ1-1, the V gene TRBV7-6; 7 bases are shared with TRBD1. The CDR3 contains 16 residues. Germline assignment: CDR1 SGHVS and CDR2 FNYEAQ. V was clipped by 3 bases and J by 6 bases; unmatched bases: 13. CDR3 DNA sequence: TGTGCCAGCAGCTTTTCCCCAGGACAGGTTAACGCTGAAGCTTTCTTT. Residues: CASSFSPGQVNAEAFF.

There are a few counts of this clone. The chain uses TRBV7-6 and TRBJ1-2; 8 bases align to TRBD1. J lost 7 bases, V lost 1 base, and 5 bases had no gene match. This CDR3 contains 14 residues. Per germline, CDR1 SGHVS and CDR2 FNYEAQ. The CDR3 bases are TGTGCCAGCAGCTTAGGCGGGCAGGGGGCTGGCTACACCTTC. Translated, it gives CASSLGGQGAGYTF. The variable domain in full, completed from reference TRBV7-6 and TRBJ1-2, reads GAGVSQSPRYKVTKRGQDVALRCDPISGHVSLYWYRQALGQGPEFLTYFNYEAQQDKSGLPNDRFSAERPEGSISTLTIQRTEQRDSAMYRCASSLGGQGAGYTFGSGTRLTVV.

This rearrangement joins TRBV19 to TRBJ2-1, with 10 bases that match TRBD2. The CDR3 sequence is 16 residues long. Germline lookup yields CDR1 LNHDA and CDR2 SQIVND (reference sequence). J lost 1 base, V lost 4 bases, and 4 bases had no gene match. CDR3 nucleotide sequence: TGTGCCAGTAGTAAAGGGACTAGCGCATCCTACAATGAGCAGTTCTTC. Residues: CASSKGTSASYNEQFF.

This chain uses TRBV7-6 with TRBJ2-5; no firm D call. Per germline, CDR1 SGHVS and CDR2 FNYEAQ. V was pared by 1 base and J by 3 bases, with 18 bases between. There are 17 residues in the CDR3. The DNA of the CDR3 is TGTGCCAGCAGCTTAGATATCCGTAGGGCAGTTGAAGAGACCCAGTACTTC. This gives the protein CASSLDIRRAVEETQYF. The whole variable domain, filled in from reference TRBV7-6 and TRBJ2-5, reads GAGVSQSPRYKVTKRGQDVALRCDPISGHVSLYWYRQALGQGPEFLTYFNYEAQQDKSGLPNDRFSAERPEGSISTLTIQRTEQRDSAMYRCASSLDIRRAVEETQYFGPGTRLLVL.

The gene calls are TRBV27 and TRBJ1-1; D ambiguous. The germline V gene encodes CDR1 MNHEY and CDR2 SMNVEV (reference sequence). V was clipped by 6 bases and J by 8 bases, with 16 bases between them. The CDR3 sequence is 13 residues long. CDR3 residues: CASSLSGQLEAFF. The CDR3 DNA follows: TGTGCCAGCAGCCTATCTGGGCAGTTAGAAGCTTTCTTT.

The CDR3 loop reads CASSLTVGGPNIQYF. The CDR3 DNA sequence: TGTGCCAGCAGCTTGACGGTCGGCGGGCCAAACATTCAGTACTTC. V and J are TRBV5-4 and TRBJ2-4; possibly TRBD2 for D (5 bases). Trimming removed 1 base at V and 6 bases at J, with 14 bases between. The germline CDR1 and CDR2 sequences are SGHNT and YYREEE (reference sequence). CDR3 length: 15 amino acids.

This clone appeared a single time. The sample carries other DNA sequences with the same CDR3. The rearrangement links TRBV5-1 to TRBJ2-3; 9 bases are a match to TRBD2. This CDR3 has 16 residues. Germline values: CDR1 SGHRS, CDR2 YFSETQ. V shed 0 bases, J shed 4 bases, and the junction held 6 bases outside the gene matches. CDR3 bases: TGCGCCAGCAGCTTGGGGTTAGCGGGGGATGCAGATACGCAGTATTTT. The encoded protein is CASSLGLAGDADTQYF. Full variable domain (rest looked up from reference TRBV5-1 and TRBJ2-3): KAGVTQTPRYLIKTRGQQVTLSCSPISGHRSVSWYQQTPGQGLQFLFEYFSETQRNKGNFPGRFSGRQFSNSRSEMNVSTLELGDSALYLCASSLGLAGDADTQYFGPGTRLTVL.

The rearrangement joins TRBV4-2 to TRBJ1-6; TRBD1 agrees at 9 bases. V was pared by 2 bases and J by 8 bases, with 10 bases of the junction left unmatched. CDR1 and CDR2 from the germline V gene are LGHNA and YNFKEQ. CDR3 length: 17 amino acids. CDR3 residues: CASSQREGTGRHSPLHF. The CDR3 DNA reads TGTGCCAGCAGCCAACGAGAGGGGACAGGGAGGCATTCACCCCTCCACTTT.

The chain employs TRBV7-9 and TRBJ2-3; D remains ambiguous. Germline lookup yields CDR1 SEHNR and CDR2 FQNEAQ (reference sequence). This CDR3 has 13 residues. The V end was cut by 5 bases, the J end by 6 bases, with 12 bases between. The CDR3: CASSRTHYDTQYF. The CDR3 region has the DNA TGTGCCAGCAGCCGAACTCACTACGATACGCAGTATTTT.

The chain links TRBV4-2 to TRBJ2-5, with 8 bases lining up with TRBD2. V dropped 0 bases and J dropped 5; count of bases not matched to a gene: 8. CDR1 is LGHNA, CDR2 YNFKEQ, per germline. The CDR3 is 16 amino acids. The DNA for the CDR3 is TGTGCCAGCAGCCAAGATCGGGTTGGACTAGCCGAGACCCAGTACTTC. The encoded protein is CASSQDRVGLAETQYF.

V is TRBV3-1 (or the pseudogene TRBV3-2) and J is TRBJ1-1; TRBD1 is a possible D gene (6 bases). Germline CDR1 and CDR2: LGHDT and YNNKEL (reference sequence). The germline V and J ends were trimmed by 4 bases and 0 bases, with 6 bases remaining between them. CDR3 length: 13 residues. The CDR3 nucleotides read TGTGCCAGCAGCCGACAGGTGAACACTGAAGCTTTCTTT. Translating gives CASSRQVNTEAFF.

The rearrangement joins TRBV19 to TRBJ2-1; D not certain. CDR1 is LNHDA, CDR2 SQIVND, per germline (reference sequence). V lost 3 bases and J lost 0, with 15 bases in between. The CDR3 is 17 amino acids. CDR3 nucleotide sequence: TGTGCCAGTAGTATTACGAGGACGGTTAGCTCCTACAATGAGCAGTTCTTC. Its protein product is CASSITRTVSSYNEQFF.

The chain links TRBV10-3 to TRBJ2-5; D is possibly TRBD1 (5 bases). The CDR3 is 16 residues long. V was pared by 0 bases and J by 2 bases, with 13 bases between. Germline assignment: CDR1 ENHRY and CDR2 SYGVKD. CDR3 region: CAISESRRGGQETQYF. The CDR3 DNA reads TGTGCCATCAGTGAGTCCCGTAGGGGTGGGCAAGAGACCCAGTACTTC.

The V gene is TRBV27, the J gene TRBJ1-1, with TRBD1 as a possible D gene (6 bases). The CDR3 is 15 residues long. The germline V gene has CDR1 MNHEY and CDR2 SMNVEV (reference sequence). Trimming took 6 bases from V and 1 from J, leaving 15 bases between them. The CDR3 nucleotides read TGTGCCAGCAGGCCCTACAGGGTTCGGAACACTGAAGCTTTCTTT. This gives the protein CASRPYRVRNTEAFF.

The gene calls are TRBV27 and TRBJ2-1; D may be TRBD1 (6 bases). Germline CDR1 reads MNHEY; CDR2 reads SMNVEV (reference sequence). V lost 7 bases and J lost 3, with 10 bases in between. This CDR3 has 13 amino acids. The CDR3 nucleotides are TGTGCCAGCACCTCGGACAGCTACAATGAGCAGTTCTTC. It yields the protein CASTSDSYNEQFF.

For the CDR3, the DNA is TGTGCCAGTAGTGGGCAGACCCTGAACACTGAAGCTTTCTTT. This encodes CASSGQTLNTEAFF. V gene TRBV19 combines with J gene TRBJ1-1; D uncertain. Per the germline V gene, CDR1 is LNHDA and CDR2 is SQIVND (reference sequence). The CDR3 spans 14 residues. V was shortened by 5 bases and J by 0 bases, with 10 bases between the two germline ends.

V is TRBV5-8 and J is TRBJ1-3; the D is unclear. Between the trimmed V and J ends, which lost 4 bases and 2 bases, there was a span of 13 bases. Germline CDR1 reads SGHTS; CDR2 reads YDEGEE. This CDR3 has 15 residues. CDR3 residues: CASSLFGPPGNTIYF. DNA of the CDR3: TGTGCCAGCAGCCTATTCGGGCCACCTGGAAACACCATATATTTT.

The CDR3 reads CASSQGVGLAVHNEQFF. As DNA, the CDR3 is TGTGCCAGCAGCCAAGGGGTGGGACTAGCGGTCCACAATGAGCAGTTCTTC. The chain couples TRBV3-1 (or the pseudogene TRBV3-2) to TRBJ2-1; 11 bases line up with TRBD2. The CDR3 has 17 residues. The V segment lost 1 base and the J segment 5 bases; nucleotides outside the gene matches: 7. Germline CDR1 and CDR2: LGHDT and YNNKEL (reference sequence).

CDR3 in amino acids: CASSPARGGPRTNEQYF. DNA of the CDR3: TGTGCCAGTAGTCCCGCACGGGGCGGCCCGAGAACGAACGAGCAGTACTTC. V gene TRBV19 combines with J gene TRBJ2-7; D may match TRBD1 or TRBD2 (5 bases each). This CDR3 comprises 17 residues. Germline loops: CDR1 LNHDA, CDR2 SQIVND (reference sequence). V shed 5 bases and J shed 5 bases, with 25 bases lying between them.

The rearrangement links TRBV30 to TRBJ2-1; D is uncertain. CDR1 GTSNPN and CDR2 SVGIG come from the germline V gene (reference sequence). The CDR3 has 12 amino acids. Deletions cut 1 base from V and 8 bases from J, with 9 bases between. This chain's CDR3 is CAWSARIDEQFF. DNA of the CDR3: TGTGCCTGGAGTGCCAGGATCGATGAGCAGTTCTTC.

CDR3 loop: CASRQGNQPQHF. In DNA, the CDR3 is TGTGCCAGCAGACAGGGGAATCAGCCCCAGCATTTT. The chain is built from TRBV6-6 and TRBJ1-5, with TRBD1 identical over 7 bases. The length of the CDR3 is 12 residues. Germline values: CDR1 MNHNY, CDR2 SVGAGI (reference sequence). After removal of 6 bases from V and 4 bases from J, the junction contained 0 bases not matched to a gene.

This chain connects TRBV19 to TRBJ2-3; maybe TRBD2 (6 bases). The CDR3 is 16 residues long. V was pared by 1 base and J by 3 bases, with 14 bases between. Germline-derived CDR1 and CDR2 are LNHDA and SQIVND (reference sequence). The CDR3 here is CASSIVGGRGTDTQYF. The CDR3, as DNA: TGTGCCAGTAGTATAGTAGGAGGGAGAGGGACAGATACGCAGTATTTT.